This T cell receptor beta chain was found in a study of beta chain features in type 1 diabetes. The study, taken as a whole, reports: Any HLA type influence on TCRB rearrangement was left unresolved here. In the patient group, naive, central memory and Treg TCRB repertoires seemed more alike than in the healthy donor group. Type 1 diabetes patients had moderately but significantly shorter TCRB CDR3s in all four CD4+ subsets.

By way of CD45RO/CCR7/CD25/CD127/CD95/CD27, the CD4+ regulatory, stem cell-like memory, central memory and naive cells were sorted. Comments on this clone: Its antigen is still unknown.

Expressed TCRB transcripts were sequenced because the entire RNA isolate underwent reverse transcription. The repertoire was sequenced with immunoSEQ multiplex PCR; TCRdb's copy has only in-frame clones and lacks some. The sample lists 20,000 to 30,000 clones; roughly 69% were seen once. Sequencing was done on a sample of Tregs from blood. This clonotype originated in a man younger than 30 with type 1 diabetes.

The CDR3 spells CATWGQGQWDYGYTF. CDR3 DNA sequence: TGTGCGACTTGGGGACAGGGACAATGGGACTATGGCTACACCTTC. J is TRBJ1-2 and V is TRBV28; 9 nucleotides match TRBD1. The CDR3 spans 15 residues. Germline loops: CDR1 MDHEN, CDR2 SYDVKM.